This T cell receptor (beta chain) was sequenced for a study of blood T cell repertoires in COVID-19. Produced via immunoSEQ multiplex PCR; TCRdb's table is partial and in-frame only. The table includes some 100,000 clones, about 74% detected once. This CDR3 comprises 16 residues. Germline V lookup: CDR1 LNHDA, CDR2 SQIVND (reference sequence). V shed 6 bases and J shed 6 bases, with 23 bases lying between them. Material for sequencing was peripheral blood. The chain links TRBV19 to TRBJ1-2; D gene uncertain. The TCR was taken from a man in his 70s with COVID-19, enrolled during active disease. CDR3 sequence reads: CASSPSEGGLVNGYTF. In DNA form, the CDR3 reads TGTGCCAGTAGCCCCTCGGAAGGAGGGCTGGTCAATGGCTACACCTTC.